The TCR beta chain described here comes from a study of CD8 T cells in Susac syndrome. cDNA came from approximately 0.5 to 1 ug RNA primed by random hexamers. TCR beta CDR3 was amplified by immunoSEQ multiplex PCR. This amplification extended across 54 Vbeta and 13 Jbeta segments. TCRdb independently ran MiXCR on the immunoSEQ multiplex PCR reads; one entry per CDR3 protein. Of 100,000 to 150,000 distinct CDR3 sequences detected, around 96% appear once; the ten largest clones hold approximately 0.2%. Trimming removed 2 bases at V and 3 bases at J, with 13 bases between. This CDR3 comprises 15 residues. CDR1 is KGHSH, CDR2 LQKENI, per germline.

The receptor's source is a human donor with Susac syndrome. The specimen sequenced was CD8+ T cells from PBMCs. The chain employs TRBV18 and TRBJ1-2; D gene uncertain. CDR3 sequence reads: CASSPTGAHDYGYTF. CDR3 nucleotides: TGTGCCAGCTCACCAACCGGAGCTCACGACTATGGCTACACCTTC.